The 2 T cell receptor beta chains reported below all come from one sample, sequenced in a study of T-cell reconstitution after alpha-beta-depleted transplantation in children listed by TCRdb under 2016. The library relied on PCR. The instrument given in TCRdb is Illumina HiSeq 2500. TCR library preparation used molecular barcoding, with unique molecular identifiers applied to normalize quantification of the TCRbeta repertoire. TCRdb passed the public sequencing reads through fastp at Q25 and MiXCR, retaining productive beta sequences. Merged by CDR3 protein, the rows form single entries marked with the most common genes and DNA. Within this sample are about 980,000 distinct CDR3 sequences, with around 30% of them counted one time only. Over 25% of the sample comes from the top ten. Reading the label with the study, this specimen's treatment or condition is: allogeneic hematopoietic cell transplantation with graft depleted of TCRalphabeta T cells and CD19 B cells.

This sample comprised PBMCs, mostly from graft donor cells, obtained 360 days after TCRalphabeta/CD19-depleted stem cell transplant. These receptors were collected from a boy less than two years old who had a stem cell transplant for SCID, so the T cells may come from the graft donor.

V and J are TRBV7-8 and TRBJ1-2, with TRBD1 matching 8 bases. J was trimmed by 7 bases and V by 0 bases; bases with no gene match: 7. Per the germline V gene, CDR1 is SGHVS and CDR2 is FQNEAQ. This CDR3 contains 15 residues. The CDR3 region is CASSLAETGVGGYTF. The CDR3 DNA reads TGTGCCAGCAGCTTAGCAGAGACAGGGGTCGGTGGCTACACCTTC.

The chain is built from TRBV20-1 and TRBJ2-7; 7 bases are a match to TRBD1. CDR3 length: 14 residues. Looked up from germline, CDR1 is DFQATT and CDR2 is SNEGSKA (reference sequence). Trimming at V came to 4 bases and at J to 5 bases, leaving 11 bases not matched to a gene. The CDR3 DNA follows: TGCAGTGCTATTTCCGACAGGGTTGAGGACGAGCAGTACGTC. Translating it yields CSAISDRVEDEQYV.